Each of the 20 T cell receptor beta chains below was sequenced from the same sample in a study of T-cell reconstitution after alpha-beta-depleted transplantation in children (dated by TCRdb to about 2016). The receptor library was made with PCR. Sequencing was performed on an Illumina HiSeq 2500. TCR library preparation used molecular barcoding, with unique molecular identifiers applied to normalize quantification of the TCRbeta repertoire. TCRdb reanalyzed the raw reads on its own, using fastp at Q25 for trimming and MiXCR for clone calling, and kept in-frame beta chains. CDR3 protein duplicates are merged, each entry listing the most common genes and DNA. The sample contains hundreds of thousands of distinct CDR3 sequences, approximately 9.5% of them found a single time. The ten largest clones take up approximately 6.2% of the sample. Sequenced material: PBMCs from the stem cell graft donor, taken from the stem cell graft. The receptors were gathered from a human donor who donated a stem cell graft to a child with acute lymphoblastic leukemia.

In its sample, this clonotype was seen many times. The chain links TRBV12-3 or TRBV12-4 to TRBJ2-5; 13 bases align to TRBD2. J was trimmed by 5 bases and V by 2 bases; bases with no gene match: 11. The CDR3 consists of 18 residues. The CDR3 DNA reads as TGTGCCAGCAGTTTATTGGGACTAGCGGGAACACAAACGGAGACCCAGTACTTC. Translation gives CASSLLGLAGTQTETQYF.

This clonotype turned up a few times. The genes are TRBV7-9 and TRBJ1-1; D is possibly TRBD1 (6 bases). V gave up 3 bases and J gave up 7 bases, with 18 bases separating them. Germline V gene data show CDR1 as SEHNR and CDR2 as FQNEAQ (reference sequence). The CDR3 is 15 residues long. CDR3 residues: CASSFGWERQDEAFF. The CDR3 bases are TGTGCCAGCAGCTTCGGTTGGGAGCGACAGGATGAAGCTTTCTTT.

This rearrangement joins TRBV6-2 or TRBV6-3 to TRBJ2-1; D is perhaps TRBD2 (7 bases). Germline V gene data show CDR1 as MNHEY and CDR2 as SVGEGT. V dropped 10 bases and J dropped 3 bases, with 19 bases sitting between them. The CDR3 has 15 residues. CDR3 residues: CAINGGQFDYNEQFF. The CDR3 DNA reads TGTGCCATCAACGGGGGGCAGTTTGACTACAATGAGCAGTTCTTC.

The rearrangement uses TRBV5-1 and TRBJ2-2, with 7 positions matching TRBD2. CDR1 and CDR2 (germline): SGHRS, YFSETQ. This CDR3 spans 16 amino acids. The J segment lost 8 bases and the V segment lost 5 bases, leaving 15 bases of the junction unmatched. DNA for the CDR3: TGCGCCAGCAGTGGGATTGGACTAGAGATATCTGGGGAGCTGTTTTTT. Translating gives CASSGIGLEISGELFF. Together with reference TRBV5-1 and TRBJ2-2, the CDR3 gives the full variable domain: KAGVTQTPRYLIKTRGQQVTLSCSPISGHRSVSWYQQTPGQGLQFLFEYFSETQRNKGNFPGRFSGRQFSNSRSEMNVSTLELGDSALYLCASSGIGLEISGELFFGEGSRLTVL.

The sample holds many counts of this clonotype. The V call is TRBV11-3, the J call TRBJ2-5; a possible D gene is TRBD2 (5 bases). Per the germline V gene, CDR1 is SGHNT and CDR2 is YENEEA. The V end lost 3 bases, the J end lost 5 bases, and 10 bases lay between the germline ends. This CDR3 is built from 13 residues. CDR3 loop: CASSFQPGETQYF. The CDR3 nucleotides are TGTGCCAGCAGCTTTCAACCGGGGGAGACCCAGTACTTC.

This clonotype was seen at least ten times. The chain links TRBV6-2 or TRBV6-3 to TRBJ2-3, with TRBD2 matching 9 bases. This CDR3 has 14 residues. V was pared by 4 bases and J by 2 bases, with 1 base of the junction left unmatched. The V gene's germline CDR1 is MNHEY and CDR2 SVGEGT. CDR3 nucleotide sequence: TGTGCCAGCAGTTCTAGCGGGGCCACAGATACGCAGTATTTT. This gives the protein CASSSSGATDTQYF.

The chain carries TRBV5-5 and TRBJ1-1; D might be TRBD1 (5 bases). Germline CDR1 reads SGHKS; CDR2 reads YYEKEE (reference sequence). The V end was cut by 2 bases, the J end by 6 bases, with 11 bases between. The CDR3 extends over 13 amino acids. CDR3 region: CASSFGQGPEAFF. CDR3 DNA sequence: TGTGCCAGCAGCTTCGGCCAGGGCCCTGAAGCTTTCTTT.

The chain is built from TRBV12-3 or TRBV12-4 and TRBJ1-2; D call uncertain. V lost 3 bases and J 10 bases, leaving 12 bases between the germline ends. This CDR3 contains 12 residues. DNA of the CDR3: TGTGCCAGCAGTTTTTTACGGAAGGCCTACACCTTC. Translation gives CASSFLRKAYTF.

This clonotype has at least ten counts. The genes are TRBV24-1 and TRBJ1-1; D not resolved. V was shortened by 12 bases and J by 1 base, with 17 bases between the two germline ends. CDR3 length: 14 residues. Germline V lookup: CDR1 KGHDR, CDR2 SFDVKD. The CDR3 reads CARRRTPPNTEAFF. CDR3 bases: TGTGCCCGAAGGAGAACCCCACCGAACACTGAAGCTTTCTTT.

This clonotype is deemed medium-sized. CDR3 residues: CSVVWQDEGYTF. CDR3 DNA sequence: TGCAGCGTTGTCTGGCAGGACGAAGGCTACACCTTC. The gene calls are TRBV29-1 and TRBJ1-2; no definite D call. V dropped 4 bases and J dropped 8 bases, with 14 bases sitting between them. The CDR3 is made up of 12 amino acids. The V gene's germline CDR1 is SQVTM and CDR2 ANQGSEA.

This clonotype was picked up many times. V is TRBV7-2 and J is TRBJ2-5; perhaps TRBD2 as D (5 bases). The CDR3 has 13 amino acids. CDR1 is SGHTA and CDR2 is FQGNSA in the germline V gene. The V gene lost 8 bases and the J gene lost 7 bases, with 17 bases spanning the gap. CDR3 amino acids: CASAPMDGGTQYF. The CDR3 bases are TGTGCCAGCGCCCCTATGGACGGAGGGACCCAGTACTTC.

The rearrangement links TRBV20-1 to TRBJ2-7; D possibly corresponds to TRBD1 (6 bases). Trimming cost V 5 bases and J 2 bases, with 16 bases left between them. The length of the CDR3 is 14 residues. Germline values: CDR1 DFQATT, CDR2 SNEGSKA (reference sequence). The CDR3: CSAEQGRGTYEQYF. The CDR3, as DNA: TGCAGTGCTGAACAGGGAAGAGGGACCTACGAGCAGTACTTC.

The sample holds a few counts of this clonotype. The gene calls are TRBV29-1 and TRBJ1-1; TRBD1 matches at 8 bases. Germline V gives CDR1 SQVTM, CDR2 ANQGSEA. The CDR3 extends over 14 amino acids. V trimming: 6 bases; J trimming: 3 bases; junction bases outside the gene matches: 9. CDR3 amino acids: CSVFMDRAHTEAFF. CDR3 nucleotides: TGCAGCGTCTTTATGGACAGGGCACACACTGAAGCTTTCTTT.

CDR3 DNA sequence: TGCAGCGTTCGACAGGGGGCGGGGGACACTGAAGCTTTCTTT. Its protein product is CSVRQGAGDTEAFF. The V gene is TRBV29-1, the J gene TRBJ1-1; 10 bases fit TRBD1. Germline V gene data show CDR1 as SQVTM and CDR2 as ANQGSEA. CDR3 size: 14 residues. Germline trimming cut 5 bases from V and 3 bases from J; bases unmatched to any gene: 6.

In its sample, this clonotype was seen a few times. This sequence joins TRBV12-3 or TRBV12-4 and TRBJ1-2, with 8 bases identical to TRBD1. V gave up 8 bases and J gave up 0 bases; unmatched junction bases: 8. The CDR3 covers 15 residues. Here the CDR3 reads CASRGQGGTNYGYTF. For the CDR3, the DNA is TGTGCCAGCCGCGGACAGGGAGGGACTAACTATGGCTACACCTTC.

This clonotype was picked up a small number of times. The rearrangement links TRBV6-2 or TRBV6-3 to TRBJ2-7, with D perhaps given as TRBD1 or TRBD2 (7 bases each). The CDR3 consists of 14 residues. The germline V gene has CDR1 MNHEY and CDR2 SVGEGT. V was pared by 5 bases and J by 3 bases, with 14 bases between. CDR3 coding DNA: TGTGCCAGCAGTCCCAGGGGGGGGGACTACGAGCAGTACTTC. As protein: CASSPRGGDYEQYF.

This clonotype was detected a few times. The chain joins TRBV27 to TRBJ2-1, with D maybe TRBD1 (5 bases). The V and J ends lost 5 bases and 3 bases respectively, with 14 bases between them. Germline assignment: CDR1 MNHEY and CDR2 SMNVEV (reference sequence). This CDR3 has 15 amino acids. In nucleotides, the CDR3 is TGTGCCAGCAGTGATGGGGCAGGTATCTACAATGAGCAGTTCTTC. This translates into CASSDGAGIYNEQFF.

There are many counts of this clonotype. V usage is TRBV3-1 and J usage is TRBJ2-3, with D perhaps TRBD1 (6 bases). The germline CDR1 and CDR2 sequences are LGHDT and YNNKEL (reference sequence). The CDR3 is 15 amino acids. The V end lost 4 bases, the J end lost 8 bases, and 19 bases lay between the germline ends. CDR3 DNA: TGTGCCAGCAGCCCGGGGACCCCAGGGGATGGTACGCAGTATTTT. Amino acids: CASSPGTPGDGTQYF.

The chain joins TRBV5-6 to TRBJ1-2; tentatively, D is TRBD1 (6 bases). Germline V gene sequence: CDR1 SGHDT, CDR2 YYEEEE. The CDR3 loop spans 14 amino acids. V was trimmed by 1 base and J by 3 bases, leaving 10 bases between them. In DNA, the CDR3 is TGTGCCAGCAGCTTGTCAGGGGTGGACTATGGCTACACCTTC. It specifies CASSLSGVDYGYTF.

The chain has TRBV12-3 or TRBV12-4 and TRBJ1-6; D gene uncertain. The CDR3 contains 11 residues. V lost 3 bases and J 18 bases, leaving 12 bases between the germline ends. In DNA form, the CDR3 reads TGTGCCAGCAGTTTTGGACCTTTGGACCACTTT. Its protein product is CASSFGPLDHF.